The rows below give T cell receptor beta chains drawn from one sample of a study of cytomegalovirus exposure and HLA in healthy donors. Assay used: immunoSEQ multiplex PCR; TCRdb lists only in-frame clones, some missing. The sample includes 50,000 or so clones. The sequenced sample was PBMCs. Receptors were obtained from a woman aged 55-70 years in good health and CMV-seropositive. The CDR3 runs from the conserved cysteine through the conserved F or W. Fields, in order: J gene, D gene, V gene, clone size, CDR3 protein, CDR3 DNA. D genes are given only for firm matches. Expanded clones get a size class; other rows say once, few or many, or leave the size out.

J: TRBJ2-7; D: NA; V: TRBV5-1; size: NA; CDR3: CASSLGQTPEQYF; DNA: TGCGCCAGCAGCTTGGGACAGACCCCCGAGCAGTACTTC
J: TRBJ2-1; D: TRBD2; V: TRBV11-3; size: NA; CDR3: CASSPRSSGGALNEQFF; DNA: TGTGCCAGCAGCCCGCGATCTAGCGGGGGGGCACTTAATGAGCAGTTCTTC
J: TRBJ1-6; D: NA; V: TRBV7-8; size: NA; CDR3: CASSLQEGNSPLHF; DNA: TGTGCCAGCAGCTTACAGGAGGGAAATTCACCCCTCCACTTT
J: TRBJ1-6; D: TRBD1; V: TRBV28; size: medium-sized; CDR3: CASSLLTGEVSPLHF; DNA: TGTGCCAGCAGTTTATTGACAGGGGAGGTTTCACCCCTCCACTTT
J: TRBJ1-4; D: NA; V: TRBV7-9; size: NA; CDR3: CASSLGATNEKLFF; DNA: TGTGCCAGCAGCTTAGGGGCTACTAATGAAAAACTGTTTTTT
J: TRBJ1-1; D: NA; V: TRBV6-5; size: NA; CDR3: CASSSPGEAFF; DNA: TGTGCCAGCAGCTCCCCCGGTGAAGCTTTCTTT
J: TRBJ1-1; D: TRBD1; V: TRBV18; size: NA; CDR3: CASSQGQGDTEAFF; DNA: TGTGCCAGCTCACAGGGACAGGGAGACACTGAAGCTTTCTTT
J: TRBJ1-6; D: NA; V: TRBV2; size: NA; CDR3: CASSELNWIQVNSPLHF; DNA: TGTGCCAGCAGTGAATTGAATTGGATTCAGGTGAATTCACCCCTCCACTTT
J: TRBJ2-5; D: TRBD1; V: TRBV29-1; size: NA; CDR3: CSGGQVETQYF; DNA: TGCAGCGGGGGACAGGTAGAGACCCAGTACTTC
J: TRBJ2-7; D: NA; V: TRBV5-6; size: NA; CDR3: CASSTGQKYEQYF; DNA: TGTGCCAGCAGCACCGGACAGAAGTACGAGCAGTACTTC
J: TRBJ2-2; D: NA; V: TRBV19; size: NA; CDR3: CASNPQGTGELFF; DNA: TGTGCCAGTAACCCACAGGGAACCGGGGAGCTGTTTTTT
J: TRBJ2-5; D: NA; V: TRBV11-3; size: NA; CDR3: CASSSPVEETQYF; DNA: TGTGCCAGCAGCTCACCGGTGGAAGAGACCCAGTACTTC
J: TRBJ1-2; D: TRBD1; V: TRBV7-2; size: NA; CDR3: CASSSGQGAYGYTF; DNA: TGTGCCAGCAGCTCCGGGCAGGGGGCGTATGGCTACACCTTC
J: TRBJ2-2; D: NA; V: TRBV4-3; size: NA; CDR3: CASSQKVQGGGELFF; DNA: TGCGCCAGCAGCCAAAAAGTCCAGGGTGGCGGGGAGCTGTTTTTT
J: TRBJ2-2; D: TRBD2; V: TRBV7-8; size: NA; CDR3: CASSLDSSGGVTGELFF; DNA: TGTGCCAGCAGCTTAGACTCTAGCGGGGGAGTCACCGGGGAGCTGTTTTTT
J: TRBJ1-1; D: NA; V: TRBV10-3; size: NA; CDR3: CAISERQNTEAFF; DNA: TGTGCCATCAGTGAGAGACAGAACACTGAAGCTTTCTTT
J: TRBJ1-2; D: TRBD1; V: TRBV28; size: NA; CDR3: CASSSARTGRFYGYTF; DNA: TGTGCCAGCAGTTCAGCAAGGACAGGGCGCTTCTATGGCTACACCTTC
J: TRBJ1-1; D: TRBD1; V: TRBV18; size: NA; CDR3: CASSPGTGLSGAFF; DNA: TGTGCCAGCTCACCTGGGACAGGCCTCAGCGGGGCTTTCTTT
J: TRBJ2-7; D: TRBD1; V: TRBV4-1; size: NA; CDR3: CASRSDRVQPYEQYF; DNA: TGCGCCAGCAGGTCTGACAGGGTTCAACCCTACGAGCAGTACTTC
J: TRBJ2-6; D: TRBD1; V: TRBV10-2; size: NA; CDR3: CASRDRGSGANVLTF; DNA: TGCGCCAGCCGGGACAGGGGCTCTGGGGCCAACGTCCTGACTTTC
J: TRBJ2-7; D: NA; V: TRBV25-1; size: NA; CDR3: CASSEYSLDRSAYEQYF; DNA: TGTGCCAGCAGTGAGTACTCCCTTGACAGGTCTGCCTACGAGCAGTACTTC
J: TRBJ2-7; D: NA; V: TRBV5-1; size: NA; CDR3: CASSSRNAYEQYF; DNA: TGCGCCAGCAGCTCCAGGAACGCCTACGAGCAGTACTTC
J: TRBJ1-2; D: TRBD1; V: TRBV4-1; size: NA; CDR3: CASSHWDSPNYGYTF; DNA: TGCGCCAGCAGCCACTGGGACAGTCCTAACTATGGCTACACCTTC
J: TRBJ1-5; D: NA; V: TRBV6-1; size: NA; CDR3: CASSEMGGNNQPQHF; DNA: TGTGCCAGCAGTGAAATGGGGGGTAACAATCAGCCCCAGCATTTT
J: TRBJ1-6; D: NA; V: TRBV2; size: NA; CDR3: CASGSTVLYNSPLHF; DNA: TGTGCCAGCGGTTCGACAGTTCTTTATAATTCACCCCTCCACTTT
J: TRBJ2-1; D: NA; V: TRBV5-1; size: NA; CDR3: CASSLDDSGLGNEQFF; DNA: TGCGCCAGCAGCTTGGATGACAGCGGGTTAGGCAATGAGCAGTTCTTC
J: TRBJ1-4; D: NA; V: TRBV6-5; size: NA; CDR3: CASSYSTGGYEKLFF; DNA: TGTGCCAGCAGTTACTCGACAGGAGGATATGAAAAACTGTTTTTT
J: TRBJ2-4; D: NA; V: TRBV5-6; size: NA; CDR3: CASSPRGRGEVAKNIQYF; DNA: TGTGCCAGCAGCCCTAGGGGGAGGGGAGAGGTAGCCAAAAACATTCAGTACTTC
J: TRBJ1-4; D: NA; V: TRBV13; size: NA; CDR3: CASTLREPGEKLFF; DNA: TGTGCCAGCACCCTTCGGGAACCGGGGGAAAAACTGTTTTTT
J: TRBJ2-1; D: NA; V: TRBV29-1; size: NA; CDR3: CSVAFGGPPDNEQFF; DNA: TGCAGCGTGGCTTTCGGGGGGCCACCCGACAATGAGCAGTTCTTC
J: TRBJ2-5; D: TRBD1; V: TRBV5-1; size: NA; CDR3: CASSLRGGEETQYF; DNA: TGCGCCAGCAGCTTGAGAGGGGGCGAAGAGACCCAGTACTTC
J: TRBJ2-5; D: NA; V: TRBV11-3; size: NA; CDR3: CASSKDSVETQYF; DNA: TGTGCCAGCAGCAAGGACAGTGTCGAGACCCAGTACTTC
J: TRBJ2-5; D: NA; V: TRBV5-8; size: NA; CDR3: CASRVRGNQETQYF; DNA: TGTGCCAGCAGGGTGAGGGGGAATCAAGAGACCCAGTACTTC
J: TRBJ2-1; D: TRBD2; V: TRBV5-8; size: NA; CDR3: CASSLRLAQEQFF; DNA: TGTGCCAGCAGCTTGAGACTAGCCCAAGAGCAGTTCTTC
J: TRBJ2-7; D: NA; V: TRBV11-3; size: NA; CDR3: CASSLKMNSGEQYF; DNA: TGTGCCAGCAGCTTAAAAATGAATAGCGGCGAGCAGTACTTC
J: TRBJ1-1; D: NA; V: TRBV19; size: NA; CDR3: CASSIGAGAKAEAFF; DNA: TGTGCCAGTAGTATCGGAGCAGGGGCCAAGGCTGAAGCTTTCTTT
J: TRBJ1-5; D: NA; V: TRBV7-2; size: NA; CDR3: CASSLEFGGSQPQHF; DNA: TGTGCCAGCAGCTTAGAATTCGGGGGTAGTCAGCCCCAGCATTTT
J: TRBJ2-7; D: TRBD2; V: TRBV4-1; size: NA; CDR3: CASSQDSGRLQYF; DNA: TGCGCCAGCAGCCAAGATTCCGGGAGGTTGCAGTACTTC
J: TRBJ1-1; D: NA; V: TRBV7-9; size: NA; CDR3: CASSSEGNSNTEAFF; DNA: TGTGCCAGCAGCTCAGAGGGAAACTCGAACACTGAAGCTTTCTTT
J: TRBJ1-5; D: NA; V: TRBV4-1; size: NA; CDR3: CASSPGTAWGNQPQHF; DNA: TGCGCCAGCAGCCCCGGTACAGCATGGGGCAATCAGCCCCAGCATTTT
J: TRBJ2-2; D: TRBD2; V: TRBV4-2; size: NA; CDR3: CASSHEGAGLITGELFF; DNA: TGTGCCAGCAGCCATGAAGGAGCGGGACTAATCACCGGGGAGCTGTTTTTT